Here is one T cell receptor (beta chain) with its context. Its antigen is unidentified. The data are from a study of cytomegalovirus exposure and HLA in healthy donors. Study in general: A later analysis reported the same platform for the roughly 120 validation repertoires and the roughly 670 first-cohort repertoires. Study-wide results and limits: There were a few CMV-associated chains whose specificity for CMV antigens was confirmed in vitro. Despite most TCR sequences being rare, some public TCRs occurred in many donors.

Measured with immunoSEQ multiplex PCR; TCRdb has only the in-frame clones, and not every one. Of hundreds of thousands of clones listed, around four fifths are singletons. Sequenced material: PBMCs. The TCR comes from a woman aged 25 to 45 in good health and CMV-seropositive.

The chain's CDR3 is CASSLLEQGLTGELFF. The CDR3 DNA follows: TGTGCCAGCAGCTTGTTAGAACAGGGACTCACCGGGGAGCTGTTTTTT. The chain employs TRBV5-6 and TRBJ2-2, with D perhaps given as TRBD1 or TRBD2 (6 bases each). The CDR3 is made up of 16 amino acids. Germline CDR1 is SGHDT and CDR2 is YYEEEE. The V and J ends lost 1 base and 4 bases respectively, with 14 bases between them.